The sequence of this T cell receptor (beta chain) was determined in a study of cytomegalovirus exposure and HLA in healthy donors. Overall study context: An earlier analysis found around 120 million unique TCR beta sequences from approximately 170 million T cells.

Use of 60 Vbeta and 13 Jbeta primers characterized the PCR. The assay was immunoSEQ multiplex PCR, and TCRdb's table has in-frame clones only and misses some. Of about 120,000 clones detected, 77% appear once; the ten largest clones hold roughly 5.8%. V was cut by 3 bases and J by 0 bases, with 6 bases left in between. Per germline, CDR1 SGHDT and CDR2 YYEEEE. The CDR3 runs 13 residues. The sample was PBMCs. The receptor comes from a man aged 18 to 29 in good health and CMV-seropositive. The rearrangement uses TRBV5-6 and TRBJ1-1; D is unresolved. CDR3: CASSSIVNTEAFF. In DNA, the CDR3 is TGTGCCAGCAGCTCAATAGTGAACACTGAAGCTTTCTTT.